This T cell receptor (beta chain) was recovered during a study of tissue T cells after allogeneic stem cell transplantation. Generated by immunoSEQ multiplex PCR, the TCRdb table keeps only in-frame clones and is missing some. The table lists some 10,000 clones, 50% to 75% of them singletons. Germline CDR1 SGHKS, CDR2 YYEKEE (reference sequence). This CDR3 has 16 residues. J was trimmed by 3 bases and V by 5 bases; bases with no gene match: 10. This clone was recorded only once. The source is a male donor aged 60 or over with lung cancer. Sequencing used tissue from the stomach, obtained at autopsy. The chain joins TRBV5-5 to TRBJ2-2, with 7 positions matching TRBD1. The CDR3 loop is CASSSLTGPDTGELFF. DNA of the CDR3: TGTGCCAGCAGTTCCCTGACAGGGCCGGACACCGGGGAGCTGTTTTTT.